This T cell receptor beta chain was found in a study of T cells in Graves' hyperthyroidism and ophthalmopathy. Study information: Before any treatment, at initial diagnosis, peripheral blood was collected.

Worth noting for this clonotype: Its specificity is unknown.

Trimming left V 3 bases short and J 9 bases short, with 15 bases between. The CDR3 has 15 residues. The investigators amplified TCR beta CDR3 regions from RNA transcripts. TCR CDR3 underwent first-round RT-PCR with the HTBI primer set. Each CDR3 protein gets one entry after TCRdb re-called the multiplex PCR reads with MiXCR. The sample lists 450,000 to 650,000 distinct CDR3 sequences, 17% seen once, with 17% in the top ten. Study-level findings and limits: Most expanded thyroid clonotypes above 0.001 also appeared in blood.

The receptor's source is a woman aged 18-30 years with Graves' ophthalmopathy. The sample was blood. The rearrangement links TRBV12-3 or TRBV12-4 to TRBJ1-6, with D unresolved. The CDR3 coding sequence is TGTGCCAGCAGTTTCGGGGTGGAAGGGAGTTCACCCCTCCACTTT. This codes for CASSFGVEGSSPLHF.